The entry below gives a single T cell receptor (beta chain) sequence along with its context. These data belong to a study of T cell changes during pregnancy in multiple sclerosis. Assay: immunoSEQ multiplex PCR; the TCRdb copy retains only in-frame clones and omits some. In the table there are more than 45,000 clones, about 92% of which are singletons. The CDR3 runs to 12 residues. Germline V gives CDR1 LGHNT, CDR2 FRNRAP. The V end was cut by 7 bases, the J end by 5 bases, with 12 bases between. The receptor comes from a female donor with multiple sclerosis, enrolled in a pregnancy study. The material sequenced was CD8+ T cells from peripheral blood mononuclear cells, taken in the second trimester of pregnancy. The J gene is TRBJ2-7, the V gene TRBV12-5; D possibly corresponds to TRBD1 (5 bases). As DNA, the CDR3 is TGTGCTAGTGTTTTAGGGGCTGACGAGCAGTACTTC. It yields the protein CASVLGADEQYF.